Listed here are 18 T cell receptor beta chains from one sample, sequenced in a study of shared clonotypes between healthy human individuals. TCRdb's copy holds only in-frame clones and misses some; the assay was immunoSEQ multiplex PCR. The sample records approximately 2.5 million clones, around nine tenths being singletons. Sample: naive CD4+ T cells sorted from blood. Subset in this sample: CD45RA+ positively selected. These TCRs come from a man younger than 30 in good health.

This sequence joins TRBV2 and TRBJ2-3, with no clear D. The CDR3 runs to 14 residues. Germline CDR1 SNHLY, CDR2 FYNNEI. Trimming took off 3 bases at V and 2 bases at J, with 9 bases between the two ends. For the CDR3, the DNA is TGTGCCAGCAGTGATAGCCGGTCCACAGATACGCAGTATTTT. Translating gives CASSDSRSTDTQYF.

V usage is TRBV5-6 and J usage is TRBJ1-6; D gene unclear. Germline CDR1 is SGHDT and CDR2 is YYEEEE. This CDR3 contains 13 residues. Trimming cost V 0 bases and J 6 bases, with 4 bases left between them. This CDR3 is CASSLEANSPLHF. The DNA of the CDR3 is TGTGCCAGCAGCTTGGAGGCTAATTCACCCCTCCACTTT.

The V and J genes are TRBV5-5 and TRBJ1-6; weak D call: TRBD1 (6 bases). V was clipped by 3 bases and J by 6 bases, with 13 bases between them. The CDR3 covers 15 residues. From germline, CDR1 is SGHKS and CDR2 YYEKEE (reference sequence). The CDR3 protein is CASSSGQGGNSPLHF. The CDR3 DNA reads TGTGCCAGCAGCTCGGGACAAGGGGGTAATTCACCCCTCCACTTT.

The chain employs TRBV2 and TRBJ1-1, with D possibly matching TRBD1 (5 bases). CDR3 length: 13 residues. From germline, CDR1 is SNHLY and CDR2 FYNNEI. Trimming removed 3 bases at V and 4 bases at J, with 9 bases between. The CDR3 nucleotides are TGTGCCAGCAGTGATGGGGCGTTCACTGAAGCTTTCTTT. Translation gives CASSDGAFTEAFF.

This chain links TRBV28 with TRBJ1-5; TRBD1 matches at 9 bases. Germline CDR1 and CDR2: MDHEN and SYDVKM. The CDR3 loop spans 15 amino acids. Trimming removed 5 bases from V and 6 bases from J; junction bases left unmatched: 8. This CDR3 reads CASSLIDRGSQPQHF. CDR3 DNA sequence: TGTGCCAGCAGTCTTATTGACAGGGGGAGTCAGCCCCAGCATTTT.

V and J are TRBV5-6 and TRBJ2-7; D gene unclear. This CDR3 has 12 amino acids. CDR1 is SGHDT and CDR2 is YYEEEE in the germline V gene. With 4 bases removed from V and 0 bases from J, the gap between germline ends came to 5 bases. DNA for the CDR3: TGTGCCAGCAGCCTCAACTCCTACGAGCAGTACTTC. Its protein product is CASSLNSYEQYF.

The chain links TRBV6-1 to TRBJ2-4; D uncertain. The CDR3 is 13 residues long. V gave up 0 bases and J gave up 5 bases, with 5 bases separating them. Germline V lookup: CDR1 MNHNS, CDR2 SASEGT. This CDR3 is CASSEAEQNIQYF. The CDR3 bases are TGTGCCAGCAGTGAAGCGGAGCAAAACATTCAGTACTTC.

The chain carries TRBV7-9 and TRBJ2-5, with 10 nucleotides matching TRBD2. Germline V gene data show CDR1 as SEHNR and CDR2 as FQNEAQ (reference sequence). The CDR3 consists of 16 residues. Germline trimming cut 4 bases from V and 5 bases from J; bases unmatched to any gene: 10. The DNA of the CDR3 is TGTGCCAGCAGCTCTCCCGCACTAGCGGGATTGGAGACCCAGTACTTC. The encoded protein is CASSSPALAGLETQYF.

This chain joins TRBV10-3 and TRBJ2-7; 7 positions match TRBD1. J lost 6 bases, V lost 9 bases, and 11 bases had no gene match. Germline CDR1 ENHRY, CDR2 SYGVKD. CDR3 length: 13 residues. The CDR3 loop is CAITSEGAGEQYF. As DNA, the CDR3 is TGTGCCATTACGAGTGAGGGGGCGGGCGAGCAGTACTTC.

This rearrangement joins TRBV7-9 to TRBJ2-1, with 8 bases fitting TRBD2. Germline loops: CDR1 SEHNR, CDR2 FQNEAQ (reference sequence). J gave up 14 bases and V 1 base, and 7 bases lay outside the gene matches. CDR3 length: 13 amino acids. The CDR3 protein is CASSLDGLAVKFF. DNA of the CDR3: TGTGCCAGCAGCTTAGACGGACTAGCAGTTAAGTTCTTC.

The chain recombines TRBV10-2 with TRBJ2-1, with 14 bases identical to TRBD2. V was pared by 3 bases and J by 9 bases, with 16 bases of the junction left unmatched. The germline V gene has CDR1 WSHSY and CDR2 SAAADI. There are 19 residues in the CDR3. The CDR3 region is CASSDPGTSGSVSSGEQFF. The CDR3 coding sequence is TGCGCCAGCAGTGACCCCGGGACTAGCGGGAGTGTATCCTCCGGTGAGCAGTTCTTC.

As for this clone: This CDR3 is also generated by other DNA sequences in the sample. In nucleotides, the CDR3 is TGTGCCAGCAGCGTAGGCGGGGCTAGCACAGATACGCAGTATTTT. This sequence encodes CASSVGGASTDTQYF. The rearrangement uses TRBV9 and TRBJ2-3; weak D call: TRBD2 (6 bases). The germline CDR1 and CDR2 sequences are SGDLS and YYNGEE. Trimming took off 0 bases at V and 0 bases at J, with 8 bases between the two ends. The CDR3 has 15 residues.

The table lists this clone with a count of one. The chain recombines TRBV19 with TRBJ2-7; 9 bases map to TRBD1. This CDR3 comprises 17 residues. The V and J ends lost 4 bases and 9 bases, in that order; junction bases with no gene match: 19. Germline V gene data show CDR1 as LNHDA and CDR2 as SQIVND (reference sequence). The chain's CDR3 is CASSNVVSDRGYGGQYF. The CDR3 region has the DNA TGTGCCAGTAGTAACGTGGTATCGGACAGGGGATATGGCGGGCAGTACTTC.

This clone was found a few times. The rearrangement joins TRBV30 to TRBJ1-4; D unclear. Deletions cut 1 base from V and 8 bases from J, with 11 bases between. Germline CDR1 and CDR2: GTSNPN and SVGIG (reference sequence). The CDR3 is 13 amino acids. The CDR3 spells CAWSGEEREKLFF. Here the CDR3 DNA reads TGTGCCTGGAGTGGGGAGGAGAGAGAAAAACTGTTTTTT. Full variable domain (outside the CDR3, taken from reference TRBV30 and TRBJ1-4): SQTIHQWPATLVQPVGSPLSLECTVEGTSNPNLYWYRQAAGRGLQLLFYSVGIGQISSEVPQNLSASRPQDRQFILSSKKLLLSDSGFYLCAWSGEEREKLFFGSGTQLSVL.

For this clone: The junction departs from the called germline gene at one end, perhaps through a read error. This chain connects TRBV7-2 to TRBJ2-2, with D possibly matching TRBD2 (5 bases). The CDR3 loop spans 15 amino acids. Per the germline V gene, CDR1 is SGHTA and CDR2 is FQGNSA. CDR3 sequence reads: CASSVVAGNAGELFF. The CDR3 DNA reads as TGTGCCAGCAGCGTAGTGGCCGGGAACGCCGGGGAGCTGTTTTTT.

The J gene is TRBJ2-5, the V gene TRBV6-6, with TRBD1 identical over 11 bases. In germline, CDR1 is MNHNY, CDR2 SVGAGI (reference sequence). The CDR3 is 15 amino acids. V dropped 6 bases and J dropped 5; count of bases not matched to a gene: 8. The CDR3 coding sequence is TGTGCCAGCAGATCCGGACAGGGGGCATCGGAGACCCAGTACTTC. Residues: CASRSGQGASETQYF.

The CDR3 here is CASSLQGPGYGYTF. DNA of the CDR3: TGTGCCAGCTCACTACAGGGCCCTGGCTATGGCTACACCTTC. The chain carries TRBV18 and TRBJ1-2; D possibly corresponds to TRBD1 (6 bases). V gave up 4 bases and J gave up 4 bases, with 13 bases separating them. CDR3 size: 14 residues. The V gene's germline CDR1 is KGHSH and CDR2 LQKENI.

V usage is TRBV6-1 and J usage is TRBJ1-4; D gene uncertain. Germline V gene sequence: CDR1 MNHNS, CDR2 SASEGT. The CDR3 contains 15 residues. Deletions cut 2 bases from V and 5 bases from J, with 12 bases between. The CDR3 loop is CASSERQVSNEKLFF. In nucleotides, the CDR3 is TGTGCCAGCAGTGAACGGCAGGTCAGCAATGAAAAACTGTTTTTT.